Listed below are T cell receptor beta chains from one sample, sequenced in a study of Ad26.COV2.S vaccination and SARS-CoV-2 variants. Assay used: immunoSEQ multiplex PCR; TCRdb lists only in-frame clones, some missing. In the table there are over 300,000 clones, 83% of which are singletons. Sequenced here: peripheral blood, sampled in a trial of Ad26.COV2.S vaccine versus placebo. Receptors were obtained from a person between 18 and 65 years old who received the Ad26.COV2.S COVID-19 vaccine or a placebo. Each CDR3 is given with its conserved first and last residue. Each record gives: CDR3 protein, V gene.

CASSPWTGGGSPLHF	TRBV2
CASSSSPLVPQYF	TRBV7-2
CATSVGSNQPQHF	TRBV15
CASRPTADYGYTF	TRBV6-5
CASSEYASGDNEQFF	TRBV6-1
CASSQDRLYSYEQYF	TRBV4-2
CASSIGPGQGIDTQYF	TRBV19
CASSTDVDEQFF	TRBV19
CASSQVKTQYF	TRBV14
CASSLIGTGGGNTIYF	TRBV5-1
CASGLTLDGQGFSDTQYF	TRBV12-5
CASSLTGGHEQYF	TRBV11-3
CASSSRAGGAYEKLFF	TRBV7-9
CASSPTGQGMGTEAFF	TRBV18
CASSHLDRADYGYTF	TRBV23-1
CASRGGGEETQYF	TRBV3-1/TRBV3-2
CASSLTGGLTDTQYF	TRBV5-1
CASSLQGYYGYTF	TRBV7-9
CASSELAGSPDTQYF	TRBV6-1
CASSFGQGSEKLFF	TRBV6-5
CAWSFRTEAFF	TRBV30
CASSKGLRQPKFSNQPQHF	TRBV21-1
CASSGGVNTEAFF	TRBV2
CASSLRDEGEQYF	TRBV5-1
CASSLGVADRFQETQYF	TRBV5-5
CATSRERPGLFSYEQYF	TRBV15
CASAQLGEGSYEQYF	TRBV23-1